These 9 T cell receptor beta chains were sequenced from one sample in a study of cytomegalovirus exposure and HLA in healthy donors. The PCR had 60 Vbeta and 13 Jbeta primers. The method was immunoSEQ multiplex PCR; TCRdb's version includes in-frame clones alone and lacks a portion of them. The sample holds under 250,000 clones, about 82% seen once. Sequencing input: PBMCs. These TCRs come from a woman between 50 and 59 years old in good health and CMV-seronegative.

In this sample, this clone turned up once. This chain connects TRBV13 to TRBJ2-7, with D perhaps matching TRBD1 (6 bases). Germline CDR1 and CDR2: PRHDT and FYEKMQ (reference sequence). V lost 3 bases and J lost 7, with 13 bases in between. The CDR3 length is 13 residues. DNA for the CDR3: TGTGCCAGCAGCTTCCGGGACACAATGGAGCAGTACTTC. Translating it yields CASSFRDTMEQYF.

The chain combines TRBV6-1 with TRBJ2-1; D gene unclear. The CDR3 extends over 14 amino acids. Germline V CDR1 and CDR2: MNHNS, SASEGT. V lost 9 bases and J 10 bases, leaving 22 bases between the germline ends. The CDR3 DNA reads TGTGCCAGTACCTACTTTCGCCGTGACTTAGAGCAGTTCTTC. Encoded protein: CASTYFRRDLEQFF.

The chain recombines TRBV7-2 with TRBJ2-3, with 8 bases aligning to TRBD2. The V gene end was trimmed by 1 base and the J gene end by 0 bases; junction bases not matched to a gene: 9. The length of the CDR3 is 18 residues. Per germline, CDR1 SGHTA and CDR2 FQGNSA. The CDR3 sequence: CASSLVVSGAASTDTQYF. The CDR3 DNA reads as TGTGCCAGCAGCTTAGTTGTTAGCGGGGCCGCTAGCACAGATACGCAGTATTTT. The variable domain in full, completed from reference TRBV7-2 and TRBJ2-3, reads GAGVSQSPSNKVTEKGKDVELRCDPISGHTALYWYRQSLGQGLEFLIYFQGNSAPDKSGLPSDRFSAERTGGSVSTLTIQRTQQEDSAVYLCASSLVVSGAASTDTQYFGPGTRLTVL.

The genes are TRBV14 and TRBJ2-5; TRBD1 matches 7 bases. The J segment lost 2 bases and the V segment lost 4 bases, leaving 7 bases of the junction unmatched. From germline, CDR1 is SGHDN and CDR2 FVKESK. The length of the CDR3 is 15 residues. CDR3 coding DNA: TGTGCCAGCAGCCCCGACAGGGCCGGTCAAGAGACCCAGTACTTC. Amino acids: CASSPDRAGQETQYF.

The V call is TRBV30, the J call TRBJ2-1, with D unclear. CDR1 is GTSNPN and CDR2 is SVGIG in the germline V gene (reference sequence). The CDR3 is made up of 12 amino acids. V lost 0 bases to trimming and J lost 8 bases, with 8 bases between them. CDR3 residues: CAWSVASDEQFF. CDR3 coding DNA: TGTGCCTGGAGTGTCGCGTCGGATGAGCAGTTCTTC.

V is TRBV18 and J is TRBJ1-3, with no clear D. The germline V gene encodes CDR1 KGHSH and CDR2 LQKENI. This CDR3 is built from 15 residues. V dropped 3 bases and J dropped 0 bases, with 9 bases sitting between them. The CDR3 here is CASSPWASSGNTIYF. CDR3 nucleotides: TGTGCCAGCTCACCCTGGGCGAGCTCTGGAAACACCATATATTTT.

This clone was counted a few times. The chain carries TRBV18 and TRBJ1-4, with D possibly matching TRBD1 (6 bases). The ends were cut back, 3 bases at V and 6 bases at J, with 14 bases in the middle. The CDR3 contains 15 residues. The germline V gene has CDR1 KGHSH and CDR2 LQKENI. This CDR3 reads CASSPGGGRHEKLFF. The DNA of the CDR3 is TGTGCCAGCTCACCTGGGGGGGGCCGTCATGAAAAACTGTTTTTT.

The sample holds one count of this clone. This sequence joins TRBV7-3 and TRBJ2-7, with D perhaps TRBD2 (5 bases). CDR3 size: 15 residues. Germline loops: CDR1 SGHTA, CDR2 FQGTGA. Trimming cost V 0 bases and J 4 bases, with 13 bases left between them. The CDR3 here is CASSLTPGIGYEQYF. DNA for the CDR3: TGTGCCAGCAGCTTAACACCCGGGATCGGTTACGAGCAGTACTTC.

The rearrangement uses TRBV5-6 and TRBJ2-5; tentative D call: TRBD1 (5 bases). V gave up 4 bases and J gave up 8 bases, with 9 bases separating them. The CDR3 is 11 residues long. Looked up from germline, CDR1 is SGHDT and CDR2 is YYEEEE. The CDR3 sequence is CASSGAATQYF. In DNA, the CDR3 is TGTGCCAGCAGCGGGGCAGCCACCCAGTACTTC.